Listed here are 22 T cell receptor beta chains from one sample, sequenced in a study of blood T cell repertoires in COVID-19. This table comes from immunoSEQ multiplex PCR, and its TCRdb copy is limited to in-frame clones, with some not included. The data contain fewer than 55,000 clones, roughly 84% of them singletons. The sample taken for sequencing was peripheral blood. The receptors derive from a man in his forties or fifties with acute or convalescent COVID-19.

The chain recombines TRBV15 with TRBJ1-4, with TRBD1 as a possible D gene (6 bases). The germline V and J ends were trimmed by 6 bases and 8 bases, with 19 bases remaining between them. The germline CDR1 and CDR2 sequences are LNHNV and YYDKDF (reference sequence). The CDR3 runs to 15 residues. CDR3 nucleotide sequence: TGTGCCACCAGTAACTCAGGGGAATCAAGGGAAAAACTGTTTTTT. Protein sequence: CATSNSGESREKLFF.

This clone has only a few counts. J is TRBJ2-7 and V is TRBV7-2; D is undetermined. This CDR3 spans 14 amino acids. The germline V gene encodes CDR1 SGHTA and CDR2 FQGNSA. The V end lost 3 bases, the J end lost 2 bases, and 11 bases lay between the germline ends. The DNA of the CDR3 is TGTGCCAGCAGCTTTAGTCGCGGAACCTACGAGCAGTACTTC. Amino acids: CASSFSRGTYEQYF. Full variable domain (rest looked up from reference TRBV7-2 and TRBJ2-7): GAGVSQSPSNKVTEKGKDVELRCDPISGHTALYWYRQSLGQGLEFLIYFQGNSAPDKSGLPSDRFSAERTGGSVSTLTIQRTQQEDSAVYLCASSFSRGTYEQYFGPGTRLTVT.

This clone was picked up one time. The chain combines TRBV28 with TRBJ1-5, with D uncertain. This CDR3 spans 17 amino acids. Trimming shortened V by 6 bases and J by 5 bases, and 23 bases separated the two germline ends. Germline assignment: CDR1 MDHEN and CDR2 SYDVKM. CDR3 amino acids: CASRPLSAGRRHQPQHF. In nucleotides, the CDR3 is TGTGCCAGCAGACCTCTGTCAGCAGGCAGACGGCATCAGCCCCAGCATTTT.

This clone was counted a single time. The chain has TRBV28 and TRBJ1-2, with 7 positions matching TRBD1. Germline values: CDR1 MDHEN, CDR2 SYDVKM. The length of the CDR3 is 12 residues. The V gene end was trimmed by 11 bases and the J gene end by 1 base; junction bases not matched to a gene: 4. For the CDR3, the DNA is TGTGCCGGCCACAGGGGTAACTATGGCTACACCTTC. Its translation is CAGHRGNYGYTF.

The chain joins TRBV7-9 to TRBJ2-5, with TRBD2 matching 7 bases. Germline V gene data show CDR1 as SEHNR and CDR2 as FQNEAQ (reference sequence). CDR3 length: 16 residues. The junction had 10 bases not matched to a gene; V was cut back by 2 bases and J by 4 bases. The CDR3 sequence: CASSLLGGLSVETQYF. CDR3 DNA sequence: TGTGCCAGCAGCTTACTCGGGGGGTTGAGCGTAGAGACCCAGTACTTC.

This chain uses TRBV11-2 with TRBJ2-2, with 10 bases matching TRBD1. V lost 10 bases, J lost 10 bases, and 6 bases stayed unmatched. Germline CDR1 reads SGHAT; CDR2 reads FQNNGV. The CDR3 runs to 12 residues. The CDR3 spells CAIRQGAKELFF. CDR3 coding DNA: TGTGCCATCAGACAGGGGGCTAAGGAGCTGTTTTTT.

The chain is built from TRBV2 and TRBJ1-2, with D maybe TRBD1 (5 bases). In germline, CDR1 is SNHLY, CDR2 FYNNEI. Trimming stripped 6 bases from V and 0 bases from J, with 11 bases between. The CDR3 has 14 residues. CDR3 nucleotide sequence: TGTGCCAGCAGCCGGGGACTTTCTAACTATGGCTACACCTTC. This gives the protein CASSRGLSNYGYTF.

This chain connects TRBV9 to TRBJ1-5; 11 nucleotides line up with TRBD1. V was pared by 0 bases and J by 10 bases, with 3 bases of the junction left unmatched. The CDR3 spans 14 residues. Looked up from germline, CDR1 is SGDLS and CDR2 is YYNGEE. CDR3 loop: CASSVGGQGVPQHF. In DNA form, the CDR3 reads TGTGCCAGCAGCGTAGGGGGACAGGGGGTTCCCCAGCATTTT.

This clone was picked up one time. The CDR3 sequence is CASSLARVSYNEQFF. The CDR3 region has the DNA TGTGCCAGCAGCTTAGCCAGGGTCTCCTACAATGAGCAGTTCTTC. The V gene is TRBV7-2, the J gene TRBJ2-1; tentatively, D is TRBD1 (5 bases). The CDR3 has 15 amino acids. CDR1 is SGHTA, CDR2 FQGNSA, per germline. Trimming took off 0 bases at V and 0 bases at J, with 6 bases between the two ends.

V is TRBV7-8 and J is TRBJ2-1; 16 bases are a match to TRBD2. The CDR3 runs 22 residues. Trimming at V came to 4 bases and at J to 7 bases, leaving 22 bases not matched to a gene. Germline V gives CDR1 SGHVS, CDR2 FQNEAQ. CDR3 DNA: TGTGCCAGCAGCTCAAGAAAGAAAGGGACTAGCGGGAGGGCTCGGGAGTGGAATGAGCAGTTCTTC. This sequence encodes CASSSRKKGTSGRAREWNEQFF. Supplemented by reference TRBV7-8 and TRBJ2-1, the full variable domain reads GAGVSQSPRYKVAKRGQDVALRCDPISGHVSLFWYQQALGQGPEFLTYFQNEAQLDKSGLPSDRFFAERPEGSVSTLKIQRTQQEDSAVYLCASSSRKKGTSGRAREWNEQFFGPGTRLTVL.

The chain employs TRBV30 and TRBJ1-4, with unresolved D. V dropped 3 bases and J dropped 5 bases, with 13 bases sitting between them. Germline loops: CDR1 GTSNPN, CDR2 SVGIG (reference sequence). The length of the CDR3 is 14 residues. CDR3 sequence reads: CAWRMAGRNEKLFF. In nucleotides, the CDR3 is TGTGCCTGGAGAATGGCGGGGAGGAATGAAAAACTGTTTTTT.

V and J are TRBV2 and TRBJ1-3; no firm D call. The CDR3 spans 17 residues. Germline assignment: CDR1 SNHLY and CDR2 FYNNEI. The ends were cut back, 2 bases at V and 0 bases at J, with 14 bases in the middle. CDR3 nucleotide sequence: TGTGCCAGCAGTGAATCCCCGCGGGGAGTCTCTGGAAACACCATATATTTT. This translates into CASSESPRGVSGNTIYF.

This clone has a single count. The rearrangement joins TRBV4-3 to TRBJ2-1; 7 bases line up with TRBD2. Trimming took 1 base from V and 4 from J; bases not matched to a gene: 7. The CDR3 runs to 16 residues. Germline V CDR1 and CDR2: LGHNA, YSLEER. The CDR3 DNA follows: TGCGCCAGCAGCCAAGGGGGCGGGAGTGGGTACAATGAGCAGTTCTTC. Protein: CASSQGGGSGYNEQFF.

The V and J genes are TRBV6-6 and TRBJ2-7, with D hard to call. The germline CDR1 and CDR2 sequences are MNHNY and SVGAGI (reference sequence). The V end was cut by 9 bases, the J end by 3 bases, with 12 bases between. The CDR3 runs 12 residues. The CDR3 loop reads CASTTAGYEQYF. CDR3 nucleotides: TGTGCCAGTACAACAGCAGGCTACGAGCAGTACTTC.

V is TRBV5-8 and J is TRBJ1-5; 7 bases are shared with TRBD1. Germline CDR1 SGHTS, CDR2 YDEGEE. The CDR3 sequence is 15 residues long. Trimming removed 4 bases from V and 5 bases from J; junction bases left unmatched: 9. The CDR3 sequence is CASSPTGPTDQPQHF. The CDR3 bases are TGTGCCAGCAGCCCGACAGGGCCCACCGATCAGCCCCAGCATTTT.

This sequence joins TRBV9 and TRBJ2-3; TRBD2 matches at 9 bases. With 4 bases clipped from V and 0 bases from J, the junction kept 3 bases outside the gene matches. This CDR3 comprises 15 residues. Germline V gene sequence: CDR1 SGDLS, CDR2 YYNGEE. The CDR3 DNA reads TGTGCCAGCAGCTCTAGCGGGGTCAGCACAGATACGCAGTATTTT. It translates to CASSSSGVSTDTQYF.

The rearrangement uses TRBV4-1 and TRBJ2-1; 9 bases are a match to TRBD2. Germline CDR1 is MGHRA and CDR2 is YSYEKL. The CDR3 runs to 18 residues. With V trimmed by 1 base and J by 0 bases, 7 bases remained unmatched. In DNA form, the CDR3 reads TGCGCCAGCAGCCAAGTGGCCGGCGGGGGGGCCTCCTACAATGAGCAGTTCTTC. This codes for CASSQVAGGGASYNEQFF.

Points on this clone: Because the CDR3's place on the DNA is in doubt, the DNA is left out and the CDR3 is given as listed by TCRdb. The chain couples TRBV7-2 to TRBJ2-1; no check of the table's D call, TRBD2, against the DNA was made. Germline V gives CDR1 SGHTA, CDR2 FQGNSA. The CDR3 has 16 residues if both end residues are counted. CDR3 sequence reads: CASTVGSGTPGTSAFF.

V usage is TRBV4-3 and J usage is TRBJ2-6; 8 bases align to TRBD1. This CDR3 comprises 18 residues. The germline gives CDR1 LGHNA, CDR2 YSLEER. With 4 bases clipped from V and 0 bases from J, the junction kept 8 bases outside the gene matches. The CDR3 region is CASSRTGTGFSGANVLTF. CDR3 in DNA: TGCGCCAGCAGCCGAACCGGGACAGGATTCTCTGGGGCCAACGTCCTGACTTTC.

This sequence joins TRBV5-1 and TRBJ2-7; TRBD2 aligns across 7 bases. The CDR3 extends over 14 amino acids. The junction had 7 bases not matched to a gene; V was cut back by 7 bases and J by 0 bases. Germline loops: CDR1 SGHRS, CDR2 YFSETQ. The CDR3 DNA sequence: TGCGCCAGCGGGAGGGACTCACTCTCCTACGAGCAGTACTTC. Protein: CASGRDSLSYEQYF.

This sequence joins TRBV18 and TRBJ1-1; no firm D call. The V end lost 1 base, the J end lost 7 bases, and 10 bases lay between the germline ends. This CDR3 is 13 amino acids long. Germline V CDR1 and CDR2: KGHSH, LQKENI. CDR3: CASSPRGFSEAFF. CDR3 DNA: TGTGCCAGCTCACCACGAGGGTTTAGTGAAGCTTTCTTT.

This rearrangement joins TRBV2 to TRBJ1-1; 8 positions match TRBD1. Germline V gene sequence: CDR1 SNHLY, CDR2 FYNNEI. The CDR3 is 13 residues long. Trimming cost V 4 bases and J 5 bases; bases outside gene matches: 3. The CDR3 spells CASSGRGLTEAFF. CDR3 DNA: TGTGCCAGCAGTGGCAGGGGGCTTACTGAAGCTTTCTTT.